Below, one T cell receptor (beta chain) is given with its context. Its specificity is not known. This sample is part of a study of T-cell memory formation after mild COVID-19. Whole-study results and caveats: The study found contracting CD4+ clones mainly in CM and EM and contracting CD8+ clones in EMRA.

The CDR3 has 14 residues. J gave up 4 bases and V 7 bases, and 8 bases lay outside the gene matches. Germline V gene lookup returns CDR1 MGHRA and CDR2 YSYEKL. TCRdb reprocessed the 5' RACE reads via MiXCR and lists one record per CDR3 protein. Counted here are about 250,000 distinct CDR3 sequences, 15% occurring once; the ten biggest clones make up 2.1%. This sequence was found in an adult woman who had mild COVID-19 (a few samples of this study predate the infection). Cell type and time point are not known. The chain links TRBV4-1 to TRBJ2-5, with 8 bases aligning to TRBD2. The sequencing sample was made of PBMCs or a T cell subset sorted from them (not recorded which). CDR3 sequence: CASTGTRDRETQYF. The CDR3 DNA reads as TGCGCCAGCACCGGGACTAGGGATCGAGAGACCCAGTACTTC.